This T cell receptor beta chain was sequenced in a study of control samples from healthy donors and cancer patients. Assay: immunoSEQ multiplex PCR; the TCRdb copy retains only in-frame clones and omits some. Here the sample spans 150,000 to 200,000 clones, about 91% being singletons. The germline CDR1 and CDR2 sequences are MRHNA and SNTAGT. The CDR3 spans 13 residues. The V end lost 2 bases, the J end lost 8 bases, and 7 bases lay between the germline ends. This chain joins TRBV6-4 and TRBJ1-6, with a tentative D call TRBD1 (6 bases). This receptor was taken from a woman aged 40 to 50 in good health. The sequenced sample was blood. As DNA, the CDR3 is TGTGCCAGCAGTGACAGGACAGATTCACCCCTCCACTTT. Protein: CASSDRTDSPLHF.